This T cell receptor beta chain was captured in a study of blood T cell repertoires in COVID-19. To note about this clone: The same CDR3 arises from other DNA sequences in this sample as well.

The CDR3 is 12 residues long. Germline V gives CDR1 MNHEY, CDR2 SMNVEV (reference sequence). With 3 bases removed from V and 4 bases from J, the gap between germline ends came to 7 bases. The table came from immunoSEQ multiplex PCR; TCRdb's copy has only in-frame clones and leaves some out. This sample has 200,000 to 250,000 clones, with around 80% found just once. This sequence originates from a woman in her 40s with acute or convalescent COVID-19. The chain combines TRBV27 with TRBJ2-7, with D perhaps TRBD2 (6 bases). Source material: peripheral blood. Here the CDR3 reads CASSFRGYEQYF. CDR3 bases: TGTGCCAGCAGTTTCCGGGGGTACGAGCAGTACTTC.